These 20 T cell receptor beta chains came from one sample sequenced in a study of blood T cell repertoires in COVID-19. The data were produced by immunoSEQ multiplex PCR, yet TCRdb's version contains in-frame clones alone and is incomplete. The table has 200,000 or so clones, approximately 83% seen once. The sequencing sample was made of PBMCs or T cells enriched from blood (not recorded which). The receptors shown here come from a woman aged 45-59 years who had been exposed to COVID-19.

The chain combines TRBV3-1 (or the pseudogene TRBV3-2) with TRBJ2-7, with TRBD2 as a possible D gene (6 bases). CDR3 length: 14 residues. Germline V gene sequence: CDR1 LGHDT, CDR2 YNNKEL (reference sequence). The V end lost 3 bases, the J end lost 6 bases, and 15 bases lay between the germline ends. The CDR3 is CASSQSSGATEQYF. The CDR3 region has the DNA TGTGCCAGCAGCCAGAGTAGCGGTGCGACCGAGCAGTACTTC.

The chain couples TRBV15 to TRBJ2-2; TRBD2 might be the D (6 bases). Germline V gene lookup returns CDR1 LNHNV and CDR2 YYDKDF (reference sequence). The CDR3 has 14 amino acids. The V gene lost 9 bases and the J gene lost 4 bases, with 15 bases spanning the gap. The CDR3 region is CATGLGGFTGELFF. The CDR3, as DNA: TGTGCCACGGGGTTGGGGGGATTCACCGGGGAGCTGTTTTTT.

This CDR3 is CASSSRTTGGGNTIYF. The CDR3 DNA sequence: TGTGCCAGCAGCTCACGAACGACAGGGGGCGGAAACACCATATATTTT. This rearrangement joins TRBV7-2 to TRBJ1-3; TRBD1 agrees at 10 bases. Germline CDR1 reads SGHTA; CDR2 reads FQGNSA. This CDR3 spans 16 amino acids. The trim removed 4 bases at V and 4 bases at J, leaving 7 bases unmatched.

The chain carries TRBV2 and TRBJ1-5, with 7 bases aligning to TRBD1. This CDR3 comprises 14 residues. The germline V gene encodes CDR1 SNHLY and CDR2 FYNNEI. The J segment lost 6 bases and the V segment lost 7 bases, leaving 9 bases of the junction unmatched. CDR3 loop: CASKGDRVGQPQHF. Here the CDR3 DNA reads TGTGCCAGCAAGGGAGACAGGGTCGGTCAGCCCCAGCATTTT.

This clone was observed once. V gene TRBV12-3 or TRBV12-4 combines with J gene TRBJ2-3; D remains unclear. The CDR3 sequence is 12 residues long. Trimming stripped 5 bases from V and 2 bases from J, with 5 bases between. The CDR3 bases are TGTGCCAGCAGTCTCTTCACAGATACGCAGTATTTT. Translated, it gives CASSLFTDTQYF.

V and J are TRBV19 and TRBJ1-3, with 7 nucleotides matching TRBD1. This CDR3 contains 14 residues. After removal of 7 bases from V and 5 bases from J, the junction contained 8 bases not matched to a gene. CDR1 and CDR2 (germline): LNHDA, SQIVND (reference sequence). The CDR3 DNA reads as TGTGCCAGTATGGGGGACAGCTTAAGAAACACCATATATTTT. Its protein product is CASMGDSLRNTIYF.

The genes are TRBV18 and TRBJ1-1, with a tentative D call TRBD1 (5 bases). Germline CDR1 and CDR2: KGHSH and LQKENI. CDR3 length equals 15 residues. The germline V and J ends were trimmed by 2 bases and 0 bases, with 10 bases remaining between them. CDR3 DNA sequence: TGTGCCAGCTCACCAAAAAAGGGGCTGAACACTGAAGCTTTCTTT. Translated, it gives CASSPKKGLNTEAFF.

This chain connects TRBV5-1 to TRBJ1-1; no clear D. The CDR3 spans 14 residues. The ends were cut back, 1 base at V and 6 bases at J, with 13 bases in the middle. The V gene's germline CDR1 is SGHRS and CDR2 YFSETQ. The CDR3 sequence: CASSLTGSSAEAFF. CDR3 nucleotides: TGCGCCAGCAGCTTGACGGGAAGTTCGGCTGAAGCTTTCTTT. The full variable domain, completed using reference TRBV5-1 and TRBJ1-1, is KAGVTQTPRYLIKTRGQQVTLSCSPISGHRSVSWYQQTPGQGLQFLFEYFSETQRNKGNFPGRFSGRQFSNSRSEMNVSTLELGDSALYLCASSLTGSSAEAFFGQGTRLTVV.

This clone has a single count. The V and J genes are TRBV19 and TRBJ1-2; D not certain. The CDR3 totals 14 residues. Germline values: CDR1 LNHDA, CDR2 SQIVND (reference sequence). V lost 4 bases to trimming and J lost 4 bases, with 13 bases between them. The CDR3 region is CASSTEFTSYGYTF. The CDR3 nucleotides are TGTGCCAGTAGTACTGAGTTTACTTCCTATGGCTACACCTTC.

As for this clone: Other DNA sequences in the sample encode the same CDR3. This rearrangement joins TRBV7-3 to TRBJ1-1; 7 nucleotides line up with TRBD1. CDR3 length: 14 amino acids. Trimming at V came to 2 bases and at J to 2 bases, leaving 2 bases not matched to a gene. The germline gives CDR1 SGHTA, CDR2 FQGTGA. The CDR3 loop reads CASSLAGGNTEAFF. DNA for the CDR3: TGTGCCAGCAGCTTAGCAGGGGGAAACACTGAAGCTTTCTTT.

The chain is built from TRBV6-5 and TRBJ2-1; D is ambiguous. The CDR3 has 15 amino acids. V was shortened by 6 bases and J by 0 bases, with 12 bases between the two germline ends. CDR1 and CDR2 from the germline V gene are MNHEY and SVGAGI. This CDR3 is CASSLVFHSYNEQFF. CDR3 sequence (DNA): TGTGCCAGCAGCCTAGTTTTTCACTCCTACAATGAGCAGTTCTTC.

The gene calls are TRBV7-2 and TRBJ1-4; D uncertain. CDR3 length equals 14 residues. V lost 3 bases to trimming and J lost 4 bases, with 9 bases between them. Looked up from germline, CDR1 is SGHTA and CDR2 is FQGNSA. The CDR3 sequence: CASSFGGGNEKLFF. The CDR3 DNA reads TGTGCCAGCAGCTTTGGAGGCGGTAATGAAAAACTGTTTTTT.

As to this clone: The same CDR3 is also encoded by other DNA sequences in this sample. V usage is TRBV15 and J usage is TRBJ1-1; D is unresolved. Germline-derived CDR1 and CDR2 are LNHNV and YYDKDF (reference sequence). Trimming left V 0 bases short and J 4 bases short, with 12 bases between. The CDR3 extends over 15 amino acids. CDR3 coding DNA: TGTGCCACCAGCAGAGATCGGGGTTTCGGCACTGAAGCTTTCTTT. This codes for CATSRDRGFGTEAFF. Variable domain in full (rest from reference TRBV15 and TRBJ1-1): DAMVIQNPRYQVTQFGKPVTLSCSQTLNHNVMYWYQQKSSQAPKLLFHYYDKDFNNEADTPDNFQSRRPNTSFCFLDIRSPGLGDTAMYLCATSRDRGFGTEAFFGQGTRLTVV.

The chain is built from TRBV7-8 and TRBJ1-5; 7 nucleotides line up with TRBD1. Germline V gives CDR1 SGHVS, CDR2 FQNEAQ. V was pared by 1 base and J by 7 bases, with 4 bases of the junction left unmatched. This CDR3 spans 14 amino acids. CDR3 coding DNA: TGTGCCAGCAGCTTAGGCCAAGGGGGCCAGCCCCAGCATTTT. It specifies CASSLGQGGQPQHF.

The CDR3 region is CASSPRTGGQPQHF. The CDR3 DNA follows: TGTGCCAGCAGCCCACGGACAGGGGGACAGCCCCAGCATTTT. The chain combines TRBV7-8 with TRBJ1-5; the match to TRBD1 covers 10 bases. This CDR3 contains 14 residues. After removal of 5 bases from V and 7 bases from J, the junction contained 5 bases not matched to a gene. Germline lookup yields CDR1 SGHVS and CDR2 FQNEAQ.

The genes are TRBV2 and TRBJ1-2, with a tentative D call TRBD1 (6 bases). CDR3 size: 12 residues. CDR1 is SNHLY, CDR2 FYNNEI, per germline. Deletions cut 6 bases from V and 3 bases from J, with 8 bases between. Here the CDR3 DNA reads TGTGCCAGCAGCGAGGGGGACTATGGCTACACCTTC. This gives the protein CASSEGDYGYTF.

V gene TRBV19 combines with J gene TRBJ1-5; D is unclear. The CDR3 consists of 14 residues. CDR1 is LNHDA, CDR2 SQIVND, per germline (reference sequence). Trimming took off 7 bases at V and 4 bases at J, with 14 bases between the two ends. The chain's CDR3 is CASKGGTENQPQHF. CDR3 DNA: TGTGCCAGTAAAGGAGGAACCGAGAATCAGCCCCAGCATTTT.

The chain couples TRBV5-1 to TRBJ1-2; D might be TRBD1 (6 bases). Germline V CDR1 and CDR2: SGHRS, YFSETQ. Trimming cost V 3 bases and J 7 bases, with 19 bases left between them. This CDR3 contains 15 residues. As DNA, the CDR3 is TGCGCCAGCAGCTCTCGACAGGATGCTTCCGCTGGCTACACCTTC. Amino acid sequence: CASSSRQDASAGYTF.

V and J are TRBV5-5 and TRBJ1-5; 7 bases match TRBD1. With 4 bases clipped from V and 2 bases from J, the junction kept 12 bases outside the gene matches. The CDR3 length is 17 residues. Germline CDR1 is SGHKS and CDR2 is YYEKEE (reference sequence). The CDR3 DNA reads as TGTGCCAGCAGCCCTCGGATCACAGGGGATGGCAATCAGCCCCAGCATTTT. Encoded protein: CASSPRITGDGNQPQHF.

The genes are TRBV7-2 and TRBJ2-3; D might be TRBD1 (6 bases). The CDR3 sequence is 16 residues long. Trimming pared 2 bases from V and 7 bases from J, leaving 19 bases between. Germline CDR1 and CDR2: SGHTA and FQGNSA. The CDR3 nucleotides are TGTGCCAGCAGCTTATCCCATACCAATCAGGGGAATACGCAGTATTTT. It is translated as CASSLSHTNQGNTQYF.